This TCR beta chain was obtained from a study of blood T cell repertoires in COVID-19. Study background: From the United States, Italy and Spain came samples of acute and convalescent COVID-19. PBMCs, B-cell-depleted T cells, or T cells provided the cDNA or gDNA that made up the material.

Germline CDR1 and CDR2: MNHEY and SMNVEV (reference sequence). The CDR3 has 18 residues. V trimming: 4 bases; J trimming: 0 bases; junction bases outside the gene matches: 11. Authors' analysis steps: From reference gene primer amplification, estimates of nucleated cell counts were derived. Sequencing was performed with immunoSEQ multiplex PCR; in TCRdb, only in-frame clones are kept and a portion is missing. That table furnishes V, J and clone size, whereas the DNA furnished D and trimming. The profile shows under 50,000 clones, roughly nine tenths of them singletons. The receptor was isolated from a man between 65 and 79 years old with active COVID-19. J is TRBJ2-3 and V is TRBV27; 9 nucleotides line up with TRBD1. The sample comprised peripheral blood. The CDR3 DNA reads as TGTGCCAGCAGTTACCGGGACAGGGCACAGACTAGCACAGATACGCAGTATTTT. Protein sequence: CASSYRDRAQTSTDTQYF.